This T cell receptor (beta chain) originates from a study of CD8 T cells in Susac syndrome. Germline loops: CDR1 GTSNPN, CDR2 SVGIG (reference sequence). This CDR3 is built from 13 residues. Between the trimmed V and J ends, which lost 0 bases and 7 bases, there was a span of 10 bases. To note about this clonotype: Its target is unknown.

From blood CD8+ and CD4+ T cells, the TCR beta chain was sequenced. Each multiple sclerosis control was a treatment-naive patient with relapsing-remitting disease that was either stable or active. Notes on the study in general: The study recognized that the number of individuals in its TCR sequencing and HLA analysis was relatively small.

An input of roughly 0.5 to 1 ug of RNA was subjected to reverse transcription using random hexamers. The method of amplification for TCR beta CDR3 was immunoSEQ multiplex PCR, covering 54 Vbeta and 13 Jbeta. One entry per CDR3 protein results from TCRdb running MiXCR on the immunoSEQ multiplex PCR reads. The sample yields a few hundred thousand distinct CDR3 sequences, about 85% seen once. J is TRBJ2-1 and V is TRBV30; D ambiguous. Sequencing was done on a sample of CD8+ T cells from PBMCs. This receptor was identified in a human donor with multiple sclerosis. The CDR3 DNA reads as TGTGCCTGGAGTGTATTAGGTGGGAATGAGCAGTTCTTC. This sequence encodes CAWSVLGGNEQFF.